This T cell receptor beta chain was captured in a study of blood T cell repertoires in COVID-19. Overall study: The United States, Italy and Spain provided the acute and convalescent COVID-19 samples. PBMCs, B-cell-depleted T cells, or T cells provided the cDNA or gDNA that made up the material.

In the authors' methods: Cell counts per sample came from amplifying reference gene primers. Method: immunoSEQ multiplex PCR; TCRdb's copy keeps in-frame clones and lacks some. From that table come the V and J calls and clone size; the DNA was used to work out D and trimming. The sample holds around 67,000 clones, about 93% seen once. This receptor was identified in a human donor in a cohort sampled during active COVID-19. The specimen sequenced was peripheral blood.

The CDR3 region is CASSLGILVGAGGPDEQFF. As DNA, the CDR3 is TGTGCCAGCAGCTTAGGGATCCTGGTAGGAGCGGGGGGGCCCGATGAGCAGTTCTTC. The chain employs TRBV7-6 and TRBJ2-1; 10 nucleotides align to TRBD2. Losses at the gene ends were 1 base for V and 8 bases for J; bases not matched to a gene: 17. The CDR3 contains 19 residues. Germline CDR1 is SGHVS and CDR2 is FNYEAQ.